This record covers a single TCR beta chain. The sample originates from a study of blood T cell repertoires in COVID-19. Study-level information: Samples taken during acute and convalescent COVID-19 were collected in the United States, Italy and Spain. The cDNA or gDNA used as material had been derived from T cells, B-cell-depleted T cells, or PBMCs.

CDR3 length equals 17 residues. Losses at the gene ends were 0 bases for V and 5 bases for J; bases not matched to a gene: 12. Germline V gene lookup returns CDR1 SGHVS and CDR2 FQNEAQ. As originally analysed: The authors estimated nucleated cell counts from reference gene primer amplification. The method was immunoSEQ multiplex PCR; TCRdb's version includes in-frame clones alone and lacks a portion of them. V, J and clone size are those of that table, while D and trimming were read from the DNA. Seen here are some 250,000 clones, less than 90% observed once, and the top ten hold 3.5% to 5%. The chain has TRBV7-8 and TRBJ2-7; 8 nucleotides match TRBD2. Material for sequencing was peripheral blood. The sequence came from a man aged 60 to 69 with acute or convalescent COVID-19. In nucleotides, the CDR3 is TGTGCCAGCAGCTTAGCGGTTGGAATAGCGGGGTGGAACGAGCAGTACTTC. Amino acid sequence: CASSLAVGIAGWNEQYF.